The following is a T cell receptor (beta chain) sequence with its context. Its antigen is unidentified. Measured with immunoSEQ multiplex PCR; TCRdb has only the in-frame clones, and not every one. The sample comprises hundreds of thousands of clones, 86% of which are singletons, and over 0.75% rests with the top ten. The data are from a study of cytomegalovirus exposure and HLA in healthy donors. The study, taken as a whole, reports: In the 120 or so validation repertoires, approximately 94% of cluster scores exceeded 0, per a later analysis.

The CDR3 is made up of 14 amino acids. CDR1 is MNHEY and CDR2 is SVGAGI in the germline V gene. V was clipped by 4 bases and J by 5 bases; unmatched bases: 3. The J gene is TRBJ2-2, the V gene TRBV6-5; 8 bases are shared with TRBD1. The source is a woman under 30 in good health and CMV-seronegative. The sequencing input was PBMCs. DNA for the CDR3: TGTGCCAGCAGTTTCGGACAGGGAACCGGGGAGCTGTTTTTT. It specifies CASSFGQGTGELFF.